Below, 9 T cell receptor beta chains from the same sample are listed, as sequenced in a study of blood T cell repertoires in COVID-19. The protocol was immunoSEQ multiplex PCR, while the TCRdb copy is restricted to in-frame clones and leaves out a portion. The sample yields under 300,000 clones, 60% to 75% seen once. Sequencing was done on a sample of peripheral blood. All receptors derive from a woman of 80 years or more with acute or convalescent COVID-19.

The V and J genes are TRBV5-7 and TRBJ1-5, with unresolved D. TRBV5-7 is identified as an open reading frame with a role that is uncertain. The CDR3 has 16 residues. Trimming stripped 4 bases from V and 5 bases from J, with 19 bases between. Written as DNA, the CDR3 is TGTGCCAGCAGCCGCCTAGGAGGGTTGGAGGATCAGCCCCAGCATTTT. Its translation: CASSRLGGLEDQPQHF.

The chain is built from TRBV14 and TRBJ1-2; 9 nucleotides agree with TRBD1. This CDR3 region has 14 residues. Germline V gene lookup returns CDR1 SGHDN and CDR2 FVKESK. Trimming cost V 1 base and J 8 bases; bases outside gene matches: 5. The DNA of the CDR3 is TGTGCCAGCAGCCAAGGGGACAGGGTCGGCGGCTACACCTTC. Residues: CASSQGDRVGGYTF.

V usage is TRBV3-1 (or the pseudogene TRBV3-2) and J usage is TRBJ2-5; no definite D call. This CDR3 region has 12 residues. Per the germline V gene, CDR1 is LGHDT and CDR2 is YNNKEL (reference sequence). Deletions cut 1 base from V and 5 bases from J, with 5 bases between. The CDR3 loop is CASSQASETQYF. The CDR3 DNA reads TGTGCCAGCAGCCAAGCGAGTGAGACCCAGTACTTC.

This clone showed up just once. The chain uses TRBV2 and TRBJ2-7, with 10 bases aligning to TRBD1. The CDR3 has 12 amino acids. Germline trimming cut 8 bases from V and 4 bases from J; bases unmatched to any gene: 2. Looked up from germline, CDR1 is SNHLY and CDR2 is FYNNEI. In DNA form, the CDR3 reads TGTGCCAGCGGGACAGGGGTGTACGAGCAGTACTTC. Amino acids: CASGTGVYEQYF.

This clone was counted a single time. This rearrangement joins TRBV7-9 to TRBJ1-6; TRBD1 matches 7 bases. V was clipped by 3 bases and J by 6 bases; unmatched bases: 8. The CDR3 totals 16 residues. Germline CDR1 is SEHNR and CDR2 is FQNEAQ (reference sequence). CDR3 amino acids: CASSFARRGSNSPLHF. DNA for the CDR3: TGTGCCAGCAGCTTTGCCCGCAGGGGGTCTAATTCACCCCTCCACTTT.

The chain couples TRBV3-1 (or the pseudogene TRBV3-2) to TRBJ2-3; 16 bases match TRBD2. Per the germline V gene, CDR1 is LGHDT and CDR2 is YNNKEL (reference sequence). The V and J ends lost 4 bases and 3 bases, in that order; junction bases with no gene match: 13. The CDR3 spans 20 residues. Here the CDR3 DNA reads TGTGCCAGCAGCCGAACGGCCGGGACTAGCGGGAGGGCCTTGACAGATACGCAGTATTTT. Amino acids: CASSRTAGTSGRALTDTQYF.

This clone came up once. This chain joins TRBV5-4 and TRBJ2-1; 9 nucleotides align to TRBD2. From germline, CDR1 is SGHNT and CDR2 YYREEE (reference sequence). V gave up 4 bases and J gave up 4 bases; unmatched junction bases: 12. The CDR3 length is 17 residues. In DNA form, the CDR3 reads TGTGCCAGCAGCCCCCCGACTAGCGGATCCGTATACAATGAGCAGTTCTTC. It yields the protein CASSPPTSGSVYNEQFF. Full variable domain (rest looked up from reference TRBV5-4 and TRBJ2-1): ETGVTQSPTHLIKTRGQQVTLRCSSQSGHNTVSWYQQALGQGPQFIFQYYREEENGRGNFPPRFSGLQFPNYSSELNVNALELDDSALYLCASSPPTSGSVYNEQFFGPGTRLTVL.

This clone appeared a single time. V and J are TRBV4-2 and TRBJ1-6, with D unresolved. The germline CDR1 and CDR2 sequences are LGHNA and YNFKEQ. V was trimmed by 1 base and J by 4 bases, leaving 11 bases between them. This CDR3 comprises 16 residues. In DNA form, the CDR3 reads TGTGCCAGCAGCCAAGCGGAGGCAGAATATAATTCACCCCTCCACTTT. Translating gives CASSQAEAEYNSPLHF.

The gene calls are TRBV12-5 and TRBJ1-3; the D is unclear. V dropped 1 base and J dropped 3 bases, with 13 bases sitting between them. Looked up from germline, CDR1 is LGHNT and CDR2 is FRNRAP. This CDR3 contains 16 residues. The CDR3: CASGLGTYGGGNTIYF. The CDR3 DNA reads as TGTGCTAGTGGTTTGGGGACCTACGGAGGTGGAAACACCATATATTTT.